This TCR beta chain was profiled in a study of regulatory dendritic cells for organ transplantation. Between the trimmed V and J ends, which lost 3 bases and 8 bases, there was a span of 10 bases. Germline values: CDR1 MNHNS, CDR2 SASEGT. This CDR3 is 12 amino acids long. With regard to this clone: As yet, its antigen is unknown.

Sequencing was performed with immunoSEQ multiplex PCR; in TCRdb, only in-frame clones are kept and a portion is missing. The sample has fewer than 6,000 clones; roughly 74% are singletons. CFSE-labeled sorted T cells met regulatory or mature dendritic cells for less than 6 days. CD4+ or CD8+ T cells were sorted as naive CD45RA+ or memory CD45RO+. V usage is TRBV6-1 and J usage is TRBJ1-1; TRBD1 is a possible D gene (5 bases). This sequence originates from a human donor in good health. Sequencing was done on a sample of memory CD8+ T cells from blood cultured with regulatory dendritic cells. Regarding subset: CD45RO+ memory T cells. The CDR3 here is CASSEAGPEAFF. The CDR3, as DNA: TGTGCCAGCAGTGAGGCAGGGCCCGAAGCTTTCTTT.